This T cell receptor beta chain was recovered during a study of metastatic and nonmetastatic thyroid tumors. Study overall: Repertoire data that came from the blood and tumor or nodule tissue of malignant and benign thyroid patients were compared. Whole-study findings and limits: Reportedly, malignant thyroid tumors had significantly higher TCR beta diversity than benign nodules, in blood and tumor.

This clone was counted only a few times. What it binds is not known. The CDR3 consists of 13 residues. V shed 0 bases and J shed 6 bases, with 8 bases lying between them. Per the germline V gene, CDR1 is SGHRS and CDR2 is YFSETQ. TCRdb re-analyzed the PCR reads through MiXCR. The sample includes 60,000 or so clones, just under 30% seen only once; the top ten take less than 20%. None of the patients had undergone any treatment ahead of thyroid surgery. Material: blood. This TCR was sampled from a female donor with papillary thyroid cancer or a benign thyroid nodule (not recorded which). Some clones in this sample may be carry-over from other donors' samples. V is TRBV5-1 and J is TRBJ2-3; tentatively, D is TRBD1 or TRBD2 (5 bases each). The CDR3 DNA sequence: TGCGCCAGCAGCTTGGGTGAGGGGGATACGCAGTATTTT. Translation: CASSLGEGDTQYF.